These T cell receptor beta chains were read from a single sample in a study of vaccination and CD4 T cells after COVID-19. Which antigens these TCRs recognize remains unknown. TCRdb used MiXCR to reprocess the PCR reads, holding one entry per CDR3 protein. This repertoire shows 8,000 to 9,500 distinct CDR3 sequences, 50% to 70% found once; its top ten account for around a sixth. Material: cultured CD4+ T cells from blood, obtained after SARS-CoV-2 vaccination. The receptors stem from a human donor with COVID-19. Both conserved end residues are part of each CDR3.

v_call: TRBV5-1
j_call: TRBJ2-5
cdr3_aa: CASSLESGEETQYF

v_call: TRBV20-1
j_call: TRBJ1-1
cdr3_aa: CSAPDRVGTEAFF

v_call: TRBV20-1
j_call: TRBJ2-7
cdr3_aa: CSARKGNYEQYF

v_call: TRBV25-1
j_call: TRBJ1-1
cdr3_aa: CASKGLRSTEAFF

v_call: TRBV20-1
j_call: TRBJ2-5
cdr3_aa: CSAHQIQGKTQYF

v_call: TRBV18
j_call: TRBJ2-5
cdr3_aa: CASSSKTGFGTQYF

v_call: TRBV6-2/TRBV6-3
j_call: TRBJ2-7
cdr3_aa: CASSFFGGGNEQYF

v_call: TRBV5-3
j_call: TRBJ2-7
cdr3_aa: CASRPGHDYEQYF

v_call: TRBV6-5
j_call: TRBJ1-3
cdr3_aa: CASSTRQGGNTIYF

v_call: TRBV20-1
j_call: TRBJ2-5
cdr3_aa: CSAESLGGGAETQYF

v_call: TRBV28
j_call: TRBJ1-1
cdr3_aa: CASSLMATSTGYSPEAFF

v_call: TRBV6-9
j_call: TRBJ2-4
cdr3_aa: CASIDGDRVRAKNIQYF

v_call: TRBV20-1
j_call: TRBJ2-5
cdr3_aa: CSARAQGTETQYF

v_call: TRBV11-2
j_call: TRBJ1-6
cdr3_aa: CASSLDLYGNSPLHF

v_call: TRBV20-1
j_call: TRBJ2-3
cdr3_aa: CSARDGLAGRTDTQYF

v_call: TRBV4-1
j_call: TRBJ1-2
cdr3_aa: CASSQHTANYGYTF

v_call: TRBV6-1
j_call: TRBJ1-3
cdr3_aa: CASVGNTIYF

v_call: TRBV20-1
j_call: TRBJ2-3
cdr3_aa: CSANPEAGFTDTQYF

v_call: TRBV20-1
j_call: TRBJ1-1
cdr3_aa: CSARTGVMNTEAFF

v_call: TRBV6-1
j_call: TRBJ1-2
cdr3_aa: CASKKHGTDNYGYTF

v_call: TRBV6-5
j_call: TRBJ2-7
cdr3_aa: CASSSLRQQKAYEQYF

v_call: TRBV29-1
j_call: TRBJ1-2
cdr3_aa: CSVDWGGAQPTF

v_call: TRBV6-1
j_call: TRBJ2-1
cdr3_aa: CASSASGGAWNEQFF

v_call: TRBV6-5
j_call: TRBJ2-5
cdr3_aa: CASSYYPTSGGARETQYF